The present T cell receptor (beta chain) was sequenced within a study of T-cell reconstitution after alpha-beta-depleted transplantation in children. It was with unique molecular identifiers that the TCRbeta library was prepared. TCRdb used MiXCR to reprocess the PCR reads, holding one entry per CDR3 protein. The table records some 500,000 distinct CDR3 sequences, approximately 20% of them present only once. The CDR3 length is 14 residues. Germline V gene sequence: CDR1 DFQATT, CDR2 SNEGSKA (reference sequence). With V trimmed by 3 bases and J by 2 bases, 7 bases remained unmatched. The receptor was isolated from a human donor who donated a stem cell graft to a child with acute lymphoblastic leukemia. This chain joins TRBV20-1 and TRBJ2-7; 7 nucleotides align to TRBD2. The sample consisted of PBMCs from the stem cell graft donor, taken from the stem cell graft. The chain's CDR3 is CSASSASGPYEQYF. CDR3 sequence (DNA): TGCAGTGCTAGCTCCGCTAGCGGACCCTACGAGCAGTACTTC.